This T cell receptor beta chain is from a study of PD-1 blockade in classical Hodgkin lymphoma. Points from the study as a whole: As was reported, newly diagnosed patients showed lower baseline TCR diversity than healthy donors did. CD4+ TCR diversity climbed significantly by C4D1, unlike CD8+ TCR diversity. Those achieving complete response showed baseline diversity like newly diagnosed patients.

Time point described: cycle 4 day 1 (C4D1), after 5 to 7 weeks of nivolumab. Each patient experienced a relapse that followed autologous stem cell transplantation, and brentuximab vedotin exposure varied. Complete response, partial response or progressive disease constituted the best response categories observed. Note on this clone: No antigen is known for it.

V lost 8 bases and J lost 3, with 11 bases in between. Germline loops: CDR1 MNHNS, CDR2 SASEGT. The CDR3 is made up of 12 amino acids. Data came from immunoSEQ multiplex PCR; TCRdb stores just in-frame clones and leaves some out. This table has some 22,000 clones, 60% to 75% appearing once. This clonotype was sampled from a human donor with classical Hodgkin lymphoma. The material was peripheral blood mononuclear cells (PBMCs), obtained before the fourth cycle of nivolumab. The chain recombines TRBV6-1 with TRBJ2-7, with TRBD2 as a possible D gene (5 bases). The CDR3 reads CASAHGIYEQYF. CDR3 nucleotide sequence: TGTGCCAGCGCCCACGGGATCTACGAGCAGTACTTC.